This record covers a single T cell receptor beta chain. Its antigen is not known. This sample is drawn from a study of identical twins. The study's findings and limits: Modelling underestimated the level of out-of-frame TCR alpha sharing observed in monozygotic twins.

Template switching added a universal primer site, and cDNA bore unique molecular identifiers. TCRdb re-called the 5' RACE reads through MiXCR, storing one row per CDR3 protein. This table holds some 440,000 distinct CDR3 sequences, about 24% found once. Trimming took off 4 bases at V and 6 bases at J, with 10 bases between the two ends. Germline CDR1 and CDR2: DFQATT and SNEGSKA (reference sequence). The CDR3 runs 12 residues. These data were also filed under a second study, of T cells expressing NK-cell markers. Per that study: Of eight sequenced donors, seven were HCMV-seropositive and one HCMV-seronegative. Dominant NKG2C+ clonotypes made up roughly 1.0-8% of CD8+ T cells in about six donors.

This chain connects TRBV20-1 to TRBJ2-1; maybe TRBD2 (5 bases). This sequence was found in a woman between 18 and 30 years old in good health. Input material: CD4+ T cells sorted from blood. The CDR3 sequence: CSATDRGNEQFF. As DNA, the CDR3 is TGCAGTGCTACCGACCGGGGCAATGAGCAGTTCTTC.